This T cell receptor beta chain was retrieved from a study of cytomegalovirus exposure and HLA in healthy donors. Study-wide results and caveats: Specificity for CMV antigens was confirmed in vitro for a few of the CMV-associated chains.

Comment on this clone: Its antigen remains unknown.

PCR was performed using 60 Vbeta and 13 Jbeta primers. Repertoires were generated with immunoSEQ multiplex PCR, while TCRdb's copy carries only in-frame clones and drops some. The sample contains about 170,000 clones, 80% to 90% of which appear only once. The J segment lost 4 bases and the V segment lost 4 bases, leaving 2 bases of the junction unmatched. CDR3 length: 13 residues. The germline CDR1 and CDR2 sequences are SGHNT and YYREEE (reference sequence). The material sequenced was PBMCs. The chain links TRBV5-4 to TRBJ2-5; TRBD1 matches at 9 bases. The TCR sequence derives from a man aged 25-40 years in good health and CMV-seropositive. The CDR3 DNA reads TGTGCCAGCAGCATGACAGGGGGAGAGACCCAGTACTTC. This translates into CASSMTGGETQYF. The variable domain in full, with the rest retrieved from reference TRBV5-4 and TRBJ2-5, is ETGVTQSPTHLIKTRGQQVTLRCSSQSGHNTVSWYQQALGQGPQFIFQYYREEENGRGNFPPRFSGLQFPNYSSELNVNALELDDSALYLCASSMTGGETQYFGPGTRLLVL.